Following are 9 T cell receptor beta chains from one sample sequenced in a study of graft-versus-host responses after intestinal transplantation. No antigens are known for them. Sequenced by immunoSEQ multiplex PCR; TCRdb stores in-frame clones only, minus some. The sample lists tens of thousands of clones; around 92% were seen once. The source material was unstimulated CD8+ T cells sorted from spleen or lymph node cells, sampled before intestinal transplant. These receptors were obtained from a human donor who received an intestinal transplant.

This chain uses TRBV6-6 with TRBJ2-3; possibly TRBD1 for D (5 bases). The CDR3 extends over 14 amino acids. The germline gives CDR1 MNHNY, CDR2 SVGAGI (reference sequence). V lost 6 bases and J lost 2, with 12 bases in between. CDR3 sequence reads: CASSPSGSTDTQYF. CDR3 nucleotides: TGTGCCAGCAGCCCTTCAGGGTCCACAGATACGCAGTATTTT.

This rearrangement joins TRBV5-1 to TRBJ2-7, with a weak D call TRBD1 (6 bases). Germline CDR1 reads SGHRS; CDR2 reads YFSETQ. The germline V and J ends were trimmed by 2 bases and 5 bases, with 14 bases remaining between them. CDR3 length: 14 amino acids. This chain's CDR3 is CASSLGAGADEQYF. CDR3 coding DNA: TGCGCCAGCAGCTTAGGGGCAGGGGCCGACGAGCAGTACTTC.

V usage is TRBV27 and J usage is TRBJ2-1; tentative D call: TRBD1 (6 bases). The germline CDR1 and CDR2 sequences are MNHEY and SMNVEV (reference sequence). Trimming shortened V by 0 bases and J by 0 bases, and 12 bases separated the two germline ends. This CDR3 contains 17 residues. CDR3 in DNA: TGTGCCAGCAGTTTATCCCAGGGGCCTATCTCCTACAATGAGCAGTTCTTC. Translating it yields CASSLSQGPISYNEQFF.

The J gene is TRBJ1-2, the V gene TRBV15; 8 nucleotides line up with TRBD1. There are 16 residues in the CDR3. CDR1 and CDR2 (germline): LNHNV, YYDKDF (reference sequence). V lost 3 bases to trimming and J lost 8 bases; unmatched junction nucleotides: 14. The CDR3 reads CATSRQTGETLPGYTF. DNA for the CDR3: TGTGCCACCAGCAGGCAGACAGGGGAAACTCTCCCAGGCTACACCTTC.

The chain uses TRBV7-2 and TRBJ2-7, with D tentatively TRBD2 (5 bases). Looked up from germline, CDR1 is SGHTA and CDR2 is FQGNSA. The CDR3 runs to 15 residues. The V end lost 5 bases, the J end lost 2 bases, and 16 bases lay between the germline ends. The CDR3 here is CASSVSPDWTYEQYF. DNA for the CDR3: TGTGCCAGCAGCGTCTCTCCGGACTGGACCTACGAGCAGTACTTC. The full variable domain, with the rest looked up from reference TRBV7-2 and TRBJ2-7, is GAGVSQSPSNKVTEKGKDVELRCDPISGHTALYWYRQSLGQGLEFLIYFQGNSAPDKSGLPSDRFSAERTGGSVSTLTIQRTQQEDSAVYLCASSVSPDWTYEQYFGPGTRLTVT.

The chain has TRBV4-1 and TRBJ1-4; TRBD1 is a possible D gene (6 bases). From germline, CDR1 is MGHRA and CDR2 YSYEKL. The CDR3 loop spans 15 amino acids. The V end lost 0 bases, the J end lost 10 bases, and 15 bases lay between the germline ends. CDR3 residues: CASSQDRGIQGKLFF. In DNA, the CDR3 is TGCGCCAGCAGCCAAGATAGGGGGATTCAAGGAAAACTGTTTTTT.

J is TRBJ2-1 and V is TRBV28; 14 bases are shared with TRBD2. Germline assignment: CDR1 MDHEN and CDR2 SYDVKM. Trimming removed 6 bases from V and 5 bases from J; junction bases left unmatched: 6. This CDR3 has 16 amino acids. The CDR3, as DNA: TGTGCCAGCAGCCAGGGGACTAGCGGGGGACACAATGAGCAGTTCTTC. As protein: CASSQGTSGGHNEQFF.

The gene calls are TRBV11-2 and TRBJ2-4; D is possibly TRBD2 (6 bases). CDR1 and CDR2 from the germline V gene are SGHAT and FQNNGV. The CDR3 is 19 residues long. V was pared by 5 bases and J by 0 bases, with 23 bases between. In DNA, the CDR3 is TGTGCCAGCAGCGTGGAAAGAGCGGGTGACCTTATAGCCAAAAACATTCAGTACTTC. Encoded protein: CASSVERAGDLIAKNIQYF.

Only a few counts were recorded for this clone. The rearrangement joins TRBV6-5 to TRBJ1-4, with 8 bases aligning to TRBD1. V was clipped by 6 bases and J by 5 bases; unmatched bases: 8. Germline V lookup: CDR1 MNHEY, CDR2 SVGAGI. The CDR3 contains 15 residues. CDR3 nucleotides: TGTGCCAGCAGCGCGGGGACAGGTGGAAATGAAAAACTGTTTTTT. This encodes CASSAGTGGNEKLFF.